This T cell receptor beta chain was sequenced for a study of cytomegalovirus exposure and HLA in healthy donors. In the study overall: Within an early data release were about 85 million unique TCRs drawn from HLA-typed donors. Findings and limits, study-wide: Follow-up analysis later connected one missense variant in DCLRE1C with trimming of TCR beta V- and J-genes.

The PCR ran on 60 Vbeta and 13 Jbeta primers. Authors' data handling: Later reanalysis found approximately 76 million unique TCR beta chains, around 10 million of them shared. Clones were read by immunoSEQ multiplex PCR, and TCRdb kept only the in-frame ones, dropping some. V and J calls plus clone size are reproduced from that table; the DNA served to infer D and trimming. The sample lists some 130,000 clones, 70% to 85% seen once, with about 2.5% in the top ten. Germline values: CDR1 SEHNR, CDR2 FQNEAQ (reference sequence). This CDR3 has 16 residues. V trimming: 7 bases; J trimming: 7 bases; junction bases outside the gene matches: 13. Turning to this clone: Its antigen is still unknown.

The V gene is TRBV7-9, the J gene TRBJ2-2; 9 bases line up with TRBD2. The clonotype comes from a boy between 2 and 10 years old in good health and CMV-seronegative. The sample taken for sequencing was PBMCs. CDR3 residues: CASTLSAGGISGELFF. The DNA for the CDR3 is TGTGCCAGCACCCTTAGCGCGGGAGGGATCAGCGGGGAGCTGTTTTTT.